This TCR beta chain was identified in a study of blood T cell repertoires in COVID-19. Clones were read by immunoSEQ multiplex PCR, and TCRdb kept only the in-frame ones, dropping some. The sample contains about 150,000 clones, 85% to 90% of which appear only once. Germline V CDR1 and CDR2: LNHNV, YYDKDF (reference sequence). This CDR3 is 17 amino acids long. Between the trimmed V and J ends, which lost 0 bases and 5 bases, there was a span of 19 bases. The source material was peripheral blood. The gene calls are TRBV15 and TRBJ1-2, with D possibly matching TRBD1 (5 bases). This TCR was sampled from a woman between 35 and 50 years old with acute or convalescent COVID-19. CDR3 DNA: TGTGCCACCAGCAGAGATAGACAGAGACTCCGTATGTATGGCTACACCTTC. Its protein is CATSRDRQRLRMYGYTF.